These 30 T cell receptor beta chains were sequenced from one sample in a study of T-cell reconstitution after alpha-beta-depleted transplantation in children. Unique molecular identifiers featured in how the TCRbeta library was prepared. From the PCR reads, TCRdb called clonotypes with MiXCR, one entry per CDR3 protein. The sample records around 700,000 distinct CDR3 sequences, roughly 14% being singletons. The material was PBMCs, obtained before TCRalphabeta/CD19-depleted stem cell transplant. These receptor sequences come from a girl aged 2 to 10 with congenital amegakaryocytic thrombocytopenia, due to receive a stem cell transplant.

This clonotype has at least ten counts. The chain employs TRBV20-1 and TRBJ2-3; perhaps TRBD2 as D (6 bases). V lost 5 bases, J lost 1 base, and 13 bases lay in between. Germline loops: CDR1 DFQATT, CDR2 SNEGSKA (reference sequence). This CDR3 region has 14 residues. The CDR3 here is CSAAGLAGTDTQYF. The DNA for the CDR3 is TGCAGTGCTGCGGGACTCGCGGGCACAGATACGCAGTATTTT.

The gene calls are TRBV5-1 and TRBJ1-2, with 10 bases fitting TRBD1. Trimming at V came to 4 bases and at J to 4 bases, leaving 19 bases not matched to a gene. Germline V gives CDR1 SGHRS, CDR2 YFSETQ. The CDR3 extends over 19 amino acids. The CDR3 DNA is TGCGCCAGCAGCCTAAAACAGGGACAGGGGAAGGGACTCCCCTATGGCTACACCTTC. It translates to CASSLKQGQGKGLPYGYTF.

The chain employs TRBV5-1 and TRBJ2-3; 8 positions agree with TRBD2. The CDR3 totals 16 residues. V gave up 2 bases and J gave up 3 bases; unmatched junction bases: 8. Germline assignment: CDR1 SGHRS and CDR2 YFSETQ. The CDR3 bases are TGCGCCAGCAGCTTTTCTAGCGGGTTAGATACAGATACGCAGTATTTT. It encodes CASSFSSGLDTDTQYF.

The chain links TRBV5-1 to TRBJ2-3; D perhaps matches TRBD2 (5 bases). Trimming took 0 bases from V and 0 from J, leaving 8 bases between them. This CDR3 spans 15 amino acids. CDR1 is SGHRS, CDR2 YFSETQ, per germline. The CDR3 region has the DNA TGCGCCAGCAGCTTGGCCCAGCGGAGCACAGATACGCAGTATTTT. The encoded protein is CASSLAQRSTDTQYF.

This clonotype has only a few counts. The chain has TRBV11-2 and TRBJ2-7; D may be TRBD2 (6 bases). The CDR3 covers 15 residues. The V gene lost 3 bases and the J gene lost 6 bases, with 18 bases spanning the gap. The V gene's germline CDR1 is SGHAT and CDR2 FQNNGV. The CDR3 reads CASSFLFGGAVEQYF. CDR3 in DNA: TGTGCCAGCAGCTTTTTATTTGGAGGGGCGGTCGAGCAGTACTTC. Using reference TRBV11-2 and TRBJ2-7 for the parts outside the CDR3, the full variable domain is EAGVAQSPRYKIIEKRQSVAFWCNPISGHATLYWYQQILGQGPKLLIQFQNNGVVDDSQLPKDRFSAERLKGVDSTLKIQPAKLEDSAVYLCASSFLFGGAVEQYFGPGTRLTVT.

This clonotype was observed at least ten times. V gene TRBV12-3 or TRBV12-4 combines with J gene TRBJ1-4; D is possibly TRBD1 (5 bases). The CDR3 has 15 amino acids. V dropped 7 bases and J dropped 5 bases, with 17 bases sitting between them. In DNA form, the CDR3 reads TGTGCCAGCAATCCACGGGGAGGGGCGAATGAAAAACTGTTTTTT. Translated, it gives CASNPRGGANEKLFF.

This clonotype was seen a handful of times. The rearrangement uses TRBV11-2 and TRBJ1-5; weak D call: TRBD1 (5 bases). Deletions cut 1 base from V and 2 bases from J, with 12 bases between. The germline CDR1 and CDR2 sequences are SGHAT and FQNNGV. This CDR3 has 16 residues. The CDR3 nucleotides are TGTGCCAGCAGCTTAGTTGGGGCTTACGGCAATCAGCCCCAGCATTTT. Its translation is CASSLVGAYGNQPQHF.

This clonotype was seen only once. This chain connects TRBV20-1 to TRBJ2-5; 8 bases agree with TRBD2. Germline trimming cut 3 bases from V and 5 bases from J; bases unmatched to any gene: 11. This CDR3 is built from 15 residues. Germline values: CDR1 DFQATT, CDR2 SNEGSKA (reference sequence). The CDR3 DNA reads as TGCAGTGCTAGGGATGCGGGAGGAAGTTTTGAGACCCAGTACTTC. Translation gives CSARDAGGSFETQYF.

This clonotype occurred many times. V usage is TRBV27 and J usage is TRBJ1-6; D not resolved. The V end was cut by 5 bases, the J end by 10 bases, with 15 bases between. This CDR3 has 14 residues. Germline V gene data show CDR1 as MNHEY and CDR2 as SMNVEV (reference sequence). CDR3 residues: CASSILGSESPLHF. The CDR3 DNA is TGTGCCAGCAGTATTCTGGGGAGCGAGTCACCCCTCCACTTT.

This clonotype has a handful of counts. V usage is TRBV20-1 and J usage is TRBJ2-5; 11 positions agree with TRBD2. The CDR3 has 14 amino acids. Germline loops: CDR1 DFQATT, CDR2 SNEGSKA (reference sequence). V shed 6 bases, J shed 7 bases, and the junction held 10 bases outside the gene matches. The CDR3 DNA follows: TGCAGTGCCCATCCTTTAGCGGGAGGGGTGACCCAGTACTTC. The encoded protein is CSAHPLAGGVTQYF.

V gene TRBV20-1 combines with J gene TRBJ2-7; TRBD2 might be the D (5 bases). Germline V lookup: CDR1 DFQATT, CDR2 SNEGSKA (reference sequence). V was shortened by 6 bases and J by 5 bases, with 17 bases between the two germline ends. The CDR3 is made up of 13 amino acids. The DNA of the CDR3 is TGCAGTGCCAGGCTTACGAAGGGAGACGAGCAGTACTTC. It translates to CSARLTKGDEQYF.

This clonotype was seen at least ten times. The rearrangement uses TRBV4-2 and TRBJ2-1, with 9 bases matching TRBD2. Per germline, CDR1 LGHNA and CDR2 YNFKEQ. V lost 4 bases and J lost 0; bases outside the gene matches: 10. The CDR3 sequence is 18 residues long. The CDR3 bases are TGTGCCAGCAGCCGCCAGACTAGCGGCGCACCCTCCTACAATGAGCAGTTCTTC. Encoded protein: CASSRQTSGAPSYNEQFF.

This clonotype was recorded a few times. J is TRBJ2-3 and V is TRBV12-3 or TRBV12-4; TRBD2 matches 11 bases. CDR3 length: 17 amino acids. V lost 6 bases to trimming and J lost 6 bases; unmatched junction nucleotides: 14. DNA for the CDR3: TGTGCCAGCAGAGGGCCGGGCCGTCGACTAGCGGGGGATACGCAGTATTTT. It encodes CASRGPGRRLAGDTQYF.

This clonotype was found a few times. The V gene is TRBV20-1, the J gene TRBJ2-2; 9 bases fit TRBD2. Looked up from germline, CDR1 is DFQATT and CDR2 is SNEGSKA (reference sequence). The CDR3 extends over 17 amino acids. V lost 4 bases, J lost 5 bases, and 14 bases stayed unmatched. The CDR3 region has the DNA TGCAGTGCTAATTTGCGGGCGGGAGGGCCGGGTACCGGGGAGCTGTTTTTT. This translates into CSANLRAGGPGTGELFF.

This clonotype has at least ten counts. V usage is TRBV5-1 and J usage is TRBJ1-2; a weak D match, TRBD1 (6 bases). The germline V gene encodes CDR1 SGHRS and CDR2 YFSETQ. CDR3 length: 14 amino acids. V was cut by 5 bases and J by 4 bases, with 15 bases left in between. The CDR3 sequence: CASSPQGSSYGYTF. The CDR3 DNA reads as TGCGCCAGCAGTCCACAGGGCTCGAGCTATGGCTACACCTTC.

Ten or more counts support this clonotype. J is TRBJ1-1 and V is TRBV7-9; TRBD1 might be the D (5 bases). The ends were cut back, 2 bases at V and 0 bases at J, with 13 bases in the middle. Germline V gene sequence: CDR1 SEHNR, CDR2 FQNEAQ (reference sequence). The CDR3 is made up of 16 amino acids. CDR3 amino acids: CASSLLRTDMNTEAFF. For the CDR3, the DNA is TGTGCCAGCAGCTTATTACGGACGGACATGAACACTGAAGCTTTCTTT.

This clonotype has at least ten counts. The genes are TRBV29-1 and TRBJ2-3, with a possible D match to TRBD2 (5 bases). From germline, CDR1 is SQVTM and CDR2 ANQGSEA. The CDR3 loop spans 14 amino acids. V was pared by 4 bases and J by 0 bases, with 11 bases between. The DNA of the CDR3 is TGCAGCGTTGGTGTCACTAGTAGCACAGATACGCAGTATTTT. This sequence encodes CSVGVTSSTDTQYF.

This clonotype turned up a few times. The chain links TRBV5-1 to TRBJ2-6; D gene unclear. This CDR3 comprises 16 residues. Per the germline V gene, CDR1 is SGHRS and CDR2 is YFSETQ. Trimming left V 0 bases short and J 4 bases short, with 11 bases between. The CDR3 is CASSLVVVGGANVLTF. In nucleotides, the CDR3 is TGCGCCAGCAGCTTGGTGGTCGTTGGCGGGGCCAACGTCCTGACTTTC.

The J gene is TRBJ2-5, the V gene TRBV15; D possibly corresponds to TRBD2 (5 bases). Between the trimmed V and J ends, which lost 3 bases and 1 base, there was a span of 9 bases. The germline V gene has CDR1 LNHNV and CDR2 YYDKDF (reference sequence). The CDR3 extends over 14 amino acids. This CDR3 is CATSSLRGQETQYF. CDR3 nucleotides: TGTGCCACCAGCAGTCTACGGGGCCAAGAGACCCAGTACTTC.

The chain has TRBV6-1 and TRBJ2-3, with D possibly called TRBD1 or TRBD2 (5 bases each). Germline V CDR1 and CDR2: MNHNS, SASEGT. This CDR3 is 14 amino acids long. The V end was cut by 11 bases, the J end by 3 bases, with 18 bases between. CDR3 sequence reads: CAASGGRETDTQYF. In nucleotides, the CDR3 is TGTGCCGCTTCAGGCGGCAGGGAGACAGATACGCAGTATTTT.

V usage is TRBV29-1 and J usage is TRBJ2-1, with 7 positions matching TRBD2. Losses at the gene ends were 4 bases for V and 2 bases for J; bases not matched to a gene: 8. The CDR3 is 15 amino acids. Germline V gene sequence: CDR1 SQVTM, CDR2 ANQGSEA. This CDR3 reads CSVGNPTSAYNEQFF. The CDR3 DNA is TGCAGCGTTGGCAACCCCACTAGCGCCTACAATGAGCAGTTCTTC.

This clonotype was counted ten times or more. The V call is TRBV5-1, the J call TRBJ1-1; 8 nucleotides line up with TRBD1. V was clipped by 3 bases and J by 0 bases; unmatched bases: 7. CDR1 and CDR2 (germline): SGHRS, YFSETQ. This CDR3 comprises 16 residues. The CDR3 region is CASSSQGVFMNTEAFF. CDR3 in DNA: TGCGCCAGCAGCTCACAGGGGGTCTTCATGAACACTGAAGCTTTCTTT.

This clonotype was observed many times. CDR3 in amino acids: CASSQEGGNRYNEQFF. The CDR3 DNA sequence: TGTGCCAGCAGCCAAGAGGGGGGCAACCGATACAATGAGCAGTTCTTC. This chain links TRBV3-1 with TRBJ2-1; D possibly uses TRBD1 or TRBD2 (6 bases each). This CDR3 spans 16 amino acids. CDR1 and CDR2 (germline): LGHDT, YNNKEL (reference sequence). V lost 0 bases and J lost 4, with 13 bases in between.

This clonotype has ten or more counts. This chain joins TRBV29-1 and TRBJ2-3; TRBD2 agrees at 7 bases. Germline assignment: CDR1 SQVTM and CDR2 ANQGSEA. The CDR3 covers 13 residues. Trimming cost V 4 bases and J 2 bases; bases outside gene matches: 3. The CDR3 loop is CSVGLAATDTQYF. DNA for the CDR3: TGCAGCGTTGGTCTAGCGGCCACAGATACGCAGTATTTT.

This clonotype appeared a single time. The rearrangement links TRBV28 to TRBJ1-5, with D possibly being TRBD1 (5 bases). V lost 5 bases and J lost 0, with 26 bases in between. From germline, CDR1 is MDHEN and CDR2 SYDVKM. The CDR3 runs to 20 residues. The CDR3 loop is CASSTPTATRGGYSNQPQHF. The DNA of the CDR3 is TGTGCCAGCAGTACCCCGACTGCTACCCGTGGGGGGTATAGCAATCAGCCCCAGCATTTT. Full variable domain (missing parts from reference TRBV28 and TRBJ1-5): DVKVTQSSRYLVKRTGEKVFLECVQDMDHENMFWYRQDPGLGLRLIYFSYDVKMKEKGDIPEGYSVSREKKERFSLILESASTNQTSMYLCASSTPTATRGGYSNQPQHFGDGTRLSIL.

The CDR3 is CASSFQPGTGADQPQHF. CDR3 nucleotides: TGTGCCAGCAGTTTTCAGCCCGGGACAGGGGCGGATCAGCCCCAGCATTTT. The rearrangement joins TRBV12-3 or TRBV12-4 to TRBJ1-5; 10 bases are a match to TRBD1. V shed 3 bases and J 5 bases; nucleotides not matched to a gene: 10. The CDR3 consists of 17 residues.

This clonotype was seen more than once but under ten times. The chain recombines TRBV19 with TRBJ2-2, with unresolved D. There are 13 residues in the CDR3. Looked up from germline, CDR1 is LNHDA and CDR2 is SQIVND (reference sequence). Trimming took off 2 bases at V and 9 bases at J, with 10 bases between the two ends. The DNA of the CDR3 is TGTGCCAGTAGTATAATACCTACTCGGGAGCTGTTTTTT. Its protein is CASSIIPTRELFF. The whole variable domain, remainder taken from reference TRBV19 and TRBJ2-2, is DGGITQSPKYLFRKEGQNVTLSCEQNLNHDAMYWYRQDPGQGLRLIYYSQIVNDFQKGDIAEGYSVSREKKESFPLTVTSAQKNPTAFYLCASSIIPTRELFFGEGSRLTVL.

The CDR3, as DNA: TGTGCCAGCAGCAGTTGGGCCCCGGTGGAACCCCTCCACTTT. This sequence encodes CASSSWAPVEPLHF. J is TRBJ1-6 and V is TRBV7-9; no reliable D call. CDR1 is SEHNR, CDR2 FQNEAQ, per germline (reference sequence). CDR3 length equals 14 residues. V lost 5 bases and J lost 12, with 17 bases in between.

This clonotype was seen a few times. Written as DNA, the CDR3 is TGTGCCAGCAGCAATATAACTGGACTTTCTAACTACGAGCAGTACTTC. As protein: CASSNITGLSNYEQYF. The chain couples TRBV21-1 to TRBJ2-7; TRBD2 is taken as the D call from the table, unchecked against the DNA. TRBV21-1 is shown as a pseudogene. The CDR3 is made up of 16 amino acids.

There are many counts of this clonotype. The V gene is TRBV12-3 or TRBV12-4, the J gene TRBJ2-7, with D uncertain. V lost 6 bases to trimming and J lost 3 bases, with 12 bases between them. The CDR3 spans 13 residues. CDR3 coding DNA: TGTGCCAGCAGATATAGGCCTAACTACGAGCAGTACTTC. The encoded protein is CASRYRPNYEQYF.